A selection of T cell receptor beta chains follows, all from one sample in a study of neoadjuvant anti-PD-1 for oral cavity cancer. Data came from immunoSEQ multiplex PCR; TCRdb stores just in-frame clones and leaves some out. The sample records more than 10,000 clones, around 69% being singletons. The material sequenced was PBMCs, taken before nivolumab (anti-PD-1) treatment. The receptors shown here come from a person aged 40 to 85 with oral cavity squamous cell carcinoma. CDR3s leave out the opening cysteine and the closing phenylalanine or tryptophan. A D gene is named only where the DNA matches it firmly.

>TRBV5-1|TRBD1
ASSSGQGHNTEAF
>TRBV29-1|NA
SVKADVYGYT
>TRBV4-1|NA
ASSQALRASGELF
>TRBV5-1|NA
ASSGGRATNEKLF
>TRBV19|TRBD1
ASTGTGGLGNYGYT
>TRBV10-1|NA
ASSENFNQPQH
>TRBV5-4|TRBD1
ASSYGQGVFGANVLT
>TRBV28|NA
ASSTPAESYT
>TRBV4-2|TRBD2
ASSQSAAGGPDVGEQY
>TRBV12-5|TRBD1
ASGPWTGGANTGELF
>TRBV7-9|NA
ASSLDGVNTGELF
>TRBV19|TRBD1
ASSKGTGGKETQY
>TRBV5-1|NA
ASSPGDGRAGNTIY
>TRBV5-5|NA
ASATGSGANVLT
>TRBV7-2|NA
ASSLRSALGPNTGELF
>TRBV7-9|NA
ASSPPGTGELF
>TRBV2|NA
ASTITGGGESNQPQH
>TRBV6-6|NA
ASNLGGGTEAF
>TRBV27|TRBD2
ASSRKAGGYTGELF
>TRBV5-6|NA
ASSEGWSYEQY
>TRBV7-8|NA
ASSSQGGREKFSEQY
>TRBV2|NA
ASSEGGSANREAF
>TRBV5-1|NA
ASREERVAGNTIY
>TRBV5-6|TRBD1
ASSRPGGTGELF
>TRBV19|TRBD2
ASSSAGLVFASTDTQY
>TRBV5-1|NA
ASSLGQSTYGYT
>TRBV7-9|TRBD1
ASLPGTGNMNTEAF
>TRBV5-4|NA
ASSPLQVLTTEAF
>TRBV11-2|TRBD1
ASSAVVPGQRGSGTEAF
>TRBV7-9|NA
ASSLAPVGLTHYGYT
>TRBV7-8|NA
ASSFSGHNTEAF
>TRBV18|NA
ACSLVNTEAF
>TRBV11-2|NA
ASSFTGTINEQF